One sample yielded the 4 T cell receptor beta chains listed below, sequenced in a study of blood T cell repertoires in COVID-19. Sequencing was performed with immunoSEQ multiplex PCR; in TCRdb, only in-frame clones are kept and a portion is missing. The sample lists roughly 57,000 clones, roughly 80% occurring once. The sequencing sample was made of peripheral blood. All receptors derive from a man aged 55-75 years with acute or convalescent COVID-19.

The chain is built from TRBV6-5 and TRBJ1-6, with a possible D match to TRBD1 (6 bases). V was pared by 6 bases and J by 6 bases, with 9 bases between. CDR3 length: 13 amino acids. The V gene's germline CDR1 is MNHEY and CDR2 SVGAGI. CDR3 protein: CASRDRVNSPLHF. The CDR3 coding sequence is TGTGCCAGCAGGGACAGAGTTAATTCACCCCTCCACTTT.

The chain combines TRBV7-3 with TRBJ2-2, with 7 bases matching TRBD2. The CDR3 loop spans 15 amino acids. V shed 7 bases, J shed 3 bases, and the junction held 8 bases outside the gene matches. CDR1 and CDR2 from the germline V gene are SGHTA and FQGTGA. The CDR3 DNA follows: TGTGCCAGCAATTCTCGGGGAGGGGACACCGGGGAGCTGTTTTTT. Protein sequence: CASNSRGGDTGELFF.

Here the CDR3 DNA reads TGTGCCACAGGGGTGAGCGGGGGCTCCTACGAGCAGTACTTC. Its protein is CATGVSGGSYEQYF. The gene calls are TRBV10-3 and TRBJ2-7, with 8 bases lining up with TRBD2. Germline V gives CDR1 ENHRY, CDR2 SYGVKD. V was clipped by 10 bases and J by 0 bases; unmatched bases: 8. This CDR3 spans 14 amino acids.

In this sample, this clone turned up once. V gene TRBV24-1 combines with J gene TRBJ2-5, with a possible D match to TRBD2 (6 bases). The CDR3 length is 16 residues. Between the trimmed V and J ends, which lost 3 bases and 2 bases, there was a span of 15 bases. CDR1 and CDR2 (germline): KGHDR, SFDVKD. CDR3 amino acids: CATSDLSGRGQETQYF. In DNA form, the CDR3 reads TGTGCCACCAGTGATCTCTCTGGGCGGGGTCAAGAGACCCAGTACTTC.